The rows below give T cell receptor beta chains drawn from one sample of a study of OX40 agonist ivuxolimab in advanced cancers. The assay was immunoSEQ multiplex PCR, and TCRdb's table has in-frame clones only and misses some. The data contain roughly 72,000 clones, 81% of them singletons. The sample here was CD4+ or CD8+ T cells sorted from blood, taken in a trial of the OX40 agonist ivuxolimab. These receptors all come from an adult with an advanced solid tumor such as melanoma, head and neck, liver or kidney cancer. Each CDR3 is given with its conserved first and last residue. The order of the fields is V gene, CDR3 protein.

>TRBV6-5
CASSSSSGTGIYEQYF
>TRBV4-1
CASSLNDYSNQPQHF
>TRBV7-9
CASTPGAYNEQFF
>TRBV19
CASSIGGQKLGSPLHF
>TRBV6-5
CASSYSGSGGDNEQFF
>TRBV7-8
CASSSDRLGDKKFAPQETQYF
>TRBV4-1
CASSQSGMRGGVRASPLHF
>TRBV7-9
CASSPTGGSYGYTF
>TRBV18
CASSPGVDSPLHF
>TRBV7-9
CASSLVTAKNIQYF
>TRBV6-1
CASKGQGYGYTF
>TRBV7-9
CASSSLLAGLHSYEQYF
>TRBV7-2
CASSPPGQQLYGYTF
>TRBV11-1
CASSLWGASYEQYF
>TRBV27
CASSPQGTVVQPQHF
>TRBV9
CASSYGTQETQYF
>TRBV6-6
CAIRPQGPNEKLFF
>TRBV9
CASSVGLAGEASNIQYF
>TRBV29-1
CSVAGAAGGDTQYF
>TRBV11-2
CASDPTSGIYNEQFF
>TRBV7-8
CASSLGQGKNTEAFF
>TRBV19
CASSKGQGLQETQYF
>TRBV10-3
CAISDLTGVGNTIYF
>TRBV5-5
CASSLEGAWEGNGYTF
>TRBV2
CASSGLRSRGPFQYF
>TRBV10-3
CAISESRQGGGNTIYF
>TRBV18
CASSPLDSTEAFF
>TRBV28
CASSFTRYEQYF
>TRBV11-3
CASSLGSQGQNTEAFF
>TRBV7-2
CASSFHTEGYTF
>TRBV19
CASSIAADSYGYTF
>TRBV29-1
CSVEVLAGATNTGELFF
>TRBV29-1
CSVRQNYGYTF
>TRBV11-2
CASSWTVGRGSYEQYF
>TRBV27
CASSDRGTEAFF
>TRBV5-1
CASSIDPPSPLHF
>TRBV5-8
CASSFRDAREETQYF
>TRBV5-1
CASSLGGGITEVAKNIQYF
>TRBV9
CASSGQGAGEKLFF
>TRBV6-1
CASSDGSTGLLVQHF
>TRBV7-8
CASSLGGTGGLYEQYF
>TRBV11-2
CASSLWQAQPQHF
>TRBV7-6
CASSLQGAGANVLTF
>TRBV7-9
CASSVSGAAGQPQHF
>TRBV7-2
CASSLSPGGVYTEAFF
>TRBV6-5
CASSYGETSYEQYF
>TRBV5-6
CASTTTGGWGTEAFF
>TRBV27
CASSPLYSGRSDEQFF